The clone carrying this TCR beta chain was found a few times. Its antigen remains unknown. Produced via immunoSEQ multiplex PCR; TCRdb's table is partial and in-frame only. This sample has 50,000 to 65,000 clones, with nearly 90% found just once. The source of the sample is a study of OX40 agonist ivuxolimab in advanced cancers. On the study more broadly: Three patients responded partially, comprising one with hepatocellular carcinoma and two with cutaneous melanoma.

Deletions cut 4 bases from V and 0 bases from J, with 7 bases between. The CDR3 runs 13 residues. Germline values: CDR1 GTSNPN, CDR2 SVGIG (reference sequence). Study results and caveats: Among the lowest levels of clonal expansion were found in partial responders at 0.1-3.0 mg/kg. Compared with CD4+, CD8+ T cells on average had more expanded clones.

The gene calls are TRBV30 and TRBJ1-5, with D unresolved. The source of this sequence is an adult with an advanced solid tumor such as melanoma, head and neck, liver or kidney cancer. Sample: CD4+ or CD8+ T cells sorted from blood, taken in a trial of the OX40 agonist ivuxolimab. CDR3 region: CAWTGDSNQPQHF. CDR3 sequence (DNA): TGTGCCTGGACGGGAGATAGCAATCAGCCCCAGCATTTT.